This entry is about one T cell receptor (beta chain). The target antigen is unknown. The donors (healthy individuals) were bone marrow donors. The sample belongs to a study of cytomegalovirus exposure and HLA in healthy donors. Across the whole study: Among about 179 million T cells, an earlier analysis found roughly 100 million unique TCR beta sequences. Broader study findings: Published work reported that the classifier diagnosed cytomegalovirus status with high specificity and sensitivity. It is likely that the observed cluster of highly shared sequence variants was a sequencing artifact.

PCR used 60 Vbeta primers and 13 Jbeta primers. The table came from immunoSEQ multiplex PCR; TCRdb's copy has only in-frame clones and leaves some out. The table has about 120,000 clones, about 63% seen once. Source material: PBMCs. The TCR was taken from a young man in good health and CMV-seropositive.

CDR3 DNA sequence: TGTGCCAGCCGCCCGGGGGGGGGTTGGAACACTGAAGCTTTCTTT. Its protein product is CASRPGGGWNTEAFF. The V gene is TRBV7-2, the J gene TRBJ1-1, with TRBD1 as a possible D gene (5 bases). V lost 8 bases to trimming and J lost 1 base, with 17 bases between them. The CDR3 spans 15 residues. Germline-derived CDR1 and CDR2 are SGHTA and FQGNSA.